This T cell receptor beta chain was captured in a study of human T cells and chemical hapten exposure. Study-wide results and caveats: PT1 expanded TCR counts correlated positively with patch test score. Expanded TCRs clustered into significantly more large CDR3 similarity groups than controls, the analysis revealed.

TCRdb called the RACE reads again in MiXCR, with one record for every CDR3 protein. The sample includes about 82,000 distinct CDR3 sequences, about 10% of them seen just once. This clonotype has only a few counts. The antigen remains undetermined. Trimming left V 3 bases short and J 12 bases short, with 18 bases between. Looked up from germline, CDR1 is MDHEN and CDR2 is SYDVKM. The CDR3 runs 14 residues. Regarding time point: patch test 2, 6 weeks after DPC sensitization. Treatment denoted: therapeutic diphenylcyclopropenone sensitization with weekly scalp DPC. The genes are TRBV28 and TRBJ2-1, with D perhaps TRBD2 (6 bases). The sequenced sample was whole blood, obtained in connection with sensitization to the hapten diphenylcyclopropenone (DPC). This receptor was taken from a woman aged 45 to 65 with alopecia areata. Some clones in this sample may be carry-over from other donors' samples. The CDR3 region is CASSFPTRPRWQFF. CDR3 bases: TGTGCCAGCAGTTTCCCGACTAGACCCCGATGGCAGTTCTTC.